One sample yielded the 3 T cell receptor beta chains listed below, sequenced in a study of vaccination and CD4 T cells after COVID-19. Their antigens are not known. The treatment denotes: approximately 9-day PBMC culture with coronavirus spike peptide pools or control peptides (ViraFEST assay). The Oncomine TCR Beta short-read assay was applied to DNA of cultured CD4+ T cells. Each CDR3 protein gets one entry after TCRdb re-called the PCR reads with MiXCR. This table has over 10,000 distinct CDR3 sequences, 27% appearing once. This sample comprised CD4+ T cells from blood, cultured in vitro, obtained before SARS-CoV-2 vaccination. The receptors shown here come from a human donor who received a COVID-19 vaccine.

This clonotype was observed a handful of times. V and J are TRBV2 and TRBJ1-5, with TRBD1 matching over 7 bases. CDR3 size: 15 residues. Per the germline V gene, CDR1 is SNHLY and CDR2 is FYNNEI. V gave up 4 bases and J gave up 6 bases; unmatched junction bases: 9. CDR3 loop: CASSGGGAGGQPQHF. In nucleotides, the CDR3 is TGTGCCAGCAGTGGAGGGGGCGCAGGGGGTCAGCCCCAGCATTTT.

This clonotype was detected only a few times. This CDR3 reads CASSLEGLNYGYTF. DNA of the CDR3: TGCGCCAGCAGCTTGGAAGGGCTTAACTATGGCTACACCTTC. The rearrangement links TRBV5-1 to TRBJ1-2, with unresolved D. Trimming removed 0 bases at V and 1 base at J, with 7 bases between. Looked up from germline, CDR1 is SGHRS and CDR2 is YFSETQ. The CDR3 is 14 residues long.

Here the CDR3 reads CASSRAGGHSHEQYF. Written as DNA, the CDR3 is TGTGCCAGCAGCCGAGCGGGGGGACATTCCCACGAGCAGTACTTC. The chain recombines TRBV7-2 with TRBJ2-7, with TRBD2 identical over 9 bases. Germline assignment: CDR1 SGHTA and CDR2 FQGNSA. This CDR3 is 15 amino acids long. Germline trimming cut 5 bases from V and 5 bases from J; bases unmatched to any gene: 10.